This passage covers 14 T cell receptor beta chains from one sample sequenced in a study of high-grade serous ovarian cancer treatment subgroups (TCRdb year 2021). The receptor library was made with the immunoSEQ multiplex PCR assay. Entries here come from immuneACCESS through TCRdb and include only in-frame sequences with V and J called. Some clones fail to appear in such tables; in the studies checked, an unresolved V gene covers under half of the shortfall, and the cause of the remainder is unknown. The sample table records almost 4,500 clones; 60% to 80% of these occur just once. Over 9.5% of the sample lies in the top ten. The tumor samples were collected prior to definitive surgery or chemotherapy. Material: tumor tissue. Receptors were obtained from a human donor with high-grade serous ovarian cancer.

This clone was seen a few times. This chain joins TRBV6-4 and TRBJ2-3; 10 bases fit TRBD2. V trimming: 0 bases; J trimming: 4 bases; junction bases outside the gene matches: 4. CDR3 length: 16 residues. Germline assignment: CDR1 MRHNA and CDR2 SNTAGT. In DNA, the CDR3 is TGTGCCAGCAGTGACTCGAGCGGGGGGGGATCAGATACGCAGTATTTT. Amino acids: CASSDSSGGGSDTQYF.

The J gene is TRBJ2-5, the V gene TRBV19; D tentatively fits TRBD1 or TRBD2 (6 bases each). V dropped 6 bases and J dropped 2 bases, with 16 bases sitting between them. CDR1 is LNHDA, CDR2 SQIVND, per germline (reference sequence). This CDR3 comprises 15 residues. CDR3 coding DNA: TGTGCCAGTAGGGCCAATTGGGGGGCGCAAGAGACCCAGTACTTC. Residues: CASRANWGAQETQYF.

The chain couples TRBV5-1 to TRBJ1-1; perhaps TRBD1 as D (5 bases). The V end lost 1 base, the J end lost 0 bases, and 16 bases lay between the germline ends. Germline V gene lookup returns CDR1 SGHRS and CDR2 YFSETQ. The CDR3 totals 17 residues. In DNA form, the CDR3 reads TGCGCCAGCAGCTTGTGGTCGGGACGGTTCATGAACACTGAAGCTTTCTTT. The encoded protein is CASSLWSGRFMNTEAFF.

This rearrangement joins TRBV6-6 to TRBJ2-3; D gene unclear. The CDR3 runs 14 residues. Per germline, CDR1 MNHNY and CDR2 SVGAGI (reference sequence). The V and J ends lost 0 bases and 7 bases respectively, with 11 bases between them. CDR3: CASSYSKVVHTQYF. CDR3 nucleotides: TGTGCCAGCAGTTACTCGAAGGTAGTACATACGCAGTATTTT.

This clone was seen more than once but under ten times. The chain carries TRBV25-1 and TRBJ2-3; a weak D match, TRBD2 (6 bases). This CDR3 has 14 residues. V lost 8 bases to trimming and J lost 3 bases, with 15 bases between them. Germline CDR1 is MGHDK and CDR2 is SYGVNS. Here the CDR3 DNA reads TGTGCCAGCGGTGGGGGGTTGTGGACAGATACGCAGTATTTT. Its translation: CASGGGLWTDTQYF.

The rearrangement uses TRBV7-9 and TRBJ1-5; D possibly corresponds to TRBD1 (5 bases). Trimming pared 3 bases from V and 6 bases from J, leaving 6 bases between. Germline CDR1 SEHNR, CDR2 FQNEAQ (reference sequence). CDR3 length: 12 residues. The CDR3, as DNA: TGTGCCAGCAGCTTGGGGGGTCAGCCCCAGCATTTT. Protein sequence: CASSLGGQPQHF.

V is TRBV6-6 and J is TRBJ2-5, with D perhaps matching TRBD1 (8 bases). CDR3 size: 12 residues. Germline V gene lookup returns CDR1 MNHNY and CDR2 SVGAGI (reference sequence). V was trimmed by 6 bases and J by 11 bases, leaving 16 bases between them. The CDR3, as DNA: TGTGCCAGCAGCGGGGGGACAGGCAAGCAGTACTTC. This encodes CASSGGTGKQYF.

The rearrangement links TRBV6-6 to TRBJ1-2, with D hard to call. Between the trimmed V and J ends, which lost 0 bases and 7 bases, there was a span of 6 bases. Germline CDR1 MNHNY, CDR2 SVGAGI (reference sequence). The CDR3 has 12 amino acids. As DNA, the CDR3 is TGTGCCAGCAGTTACTCTGGGGTTGGCTACACCTTC. Translated, it gives CASSYSGVGYTF.

The V gene is TRBV5-4, the J gene TRBJ2-5; 9 nucleotides line up with TRBD2. This CDR3 comprises 16 residues. In germline, CDR1 is SGHNT, CDR2 YYREEE (reference sequence). J gave up 3 bases and V 4 bases, and 10 bases lay outside the gene matches. In nucleotides, the CDR3 is TGTGCCAGCAGCAACCGACTAGGCGGGGGGGAAGAGACCCAGTACTTC. This encodes CASSNRLGGGEETQYF.

In its sample, this clone was seen a few times. This rearrangement joins TRBV6-1 to TRBJ1-1; the D gene is possibly TRBD1 (6 bases). Trimming took 8 bases from V and 4 from J, leaving 14 bases between them. Germline V gene data show CDR1 as MNHNS and CDR2 as SASEGT. This CDR3 is 13 amino acids long. The CDR3 bases are TGTGCCAGCGATATACAGGGAATCACTGAAGCTTTCTTT. This sequence encodes CASDIQGITEAFF.

The V call is TRBV28, the J call TRBJ2-2, with D unresolved. In germline, CDR1 is MDHEN, CDR2 SYDVKM. The V gene lost 8 bases and the J gene lost 1 base, with 5 bases spanning the gap. This CDR3 is built from 12 residues. CDR3 coding DNA: TGTGCCAGCCTCAGGAACACCGGGGAGCTGTTTTTT. Amino acid sequence: CASLRNTGELFF. Complete variable domain (other parts from reference TRBV28 and TRBJ2-2): DVKVTQSSRYLVKRTGEKVFLECVQDMDHENMFWYRQDPGLGLRLIYFSYDVKMKEKGDIPEGYSVSREKKERFSLILESASTNQTSMYLCASLRNTGELFFGEGSRLTVL.

The chain is built from TRBV29-1 and TRBJ2-3; possible D gene TRBD2, 6 bases. Germline V gene data show CDR1 as SQVTM and CDR2 as ANQGSEA. V lost 4 bases to trimming and J lost 1 base, with 12 bases between them. The CDR3 is 14 residues long. The CDR3 nucleotides read TGCAGCGTTGGGATGGAGCGGGGCACAGATACGCAGTATTTT. This sequence encodes CSVGMERGTDTQYF.

The chain recombines TRBV7-3 with TRBJ2-5, with D possibly being TRBD1 or TRBD2 (5 bases each). Trimming removed 5 bases at V and 7 bases at J, with 14 bases between. Germline V gene sequence: CDR1 SGHTA, CDR2 FQGTGA. The length of the CDR3 is 13 residues. The CDR3 DNA reads TGTGCCAGCAGCCAGGGAGCTAGAGGGACCCAGTACTTC. Its translation is CASSQGARGTQYF.

The chain recombines TRBV9 with TRBJ2-5, with TRBD2 identical over 10 bases. This CDR3 region has 16 residues. V was clipped by 4 bases and J by 0 bases; unmatched bases: 6. The V gene's germline CDR1 is SGDLS and CDR2 YYNGEE. CDR3 sequence: CASSPGLAAYQETQYF. In nucleotides, the CDR3 is TGTGCCAGCAGCCCCGGACTAGCGGCGTACCAAGAGACCCAGTACTTC. Full variable domain (outside the CDR3, taken from reference TRBV9 and TRBJ2-5): DSGVTQTPKHLITATGQRVTLRCSPRSGDLSVYWYQQSLDQGLQFLIQYYNGEERAKGNILERFSAQQFPDLHSELNLSSLELGDSALYFCASSPGLAAYQETQYFGPGTRLLVL.